Below, 22 T cell receptor beta chains from the same sample are listed, as sequenced in a study of T cell changes during pregnancy in multiple sclerosis. Data came from immunoSEQ multiplex PCR; TCRdb stores just in-frame clones and leaves some out. In the table there are over 3,000 clones, over 75% of which are singletons. Sequencing was performed on CD8+ T cells from peripheral blood mononuclear cells, taken in the first trimester of pregnancy. These receptors all come from a female donor in good health, enrolled as a control in a pregnancy study.

The chain carries TRBV6-5 and TRBJ1-2, with TRBD1 matching over 8 bases. CDR3 size: 16 residues. Germline assignment: CDR1 MNHEY and CDR2 SVGAGI. The junction had 8 bases not matched to a gene; V was cut back by 2 bases and J by 3 bases. CDR3 nucleotides: TGTGCCAGCAGTTACACACCGGGACAGGTTGACTATGGCTACACCTTC. It yields the protein CASSYTPGQVDYGYTF.

The chain links TRBV6-1 to TRBJ2-5, with D possibly TRBD2 on 7 matching bases. This CDR3 comprises 15 residues. Trimming took 5 bases from V and 5 from J, leaving 18 bases between them. Germline assignment: CDR1 MNHNS and CDR2 SASEGT. CDR3: CASSPQTGGSETQYF. CDR3 nucleotides: TGTGCCAGCAGTCCACAAACGGGGGGCTCGGAGACCCAGTACTTC.

V usage is TRBV30 and J usage is TRBJ2-5, with TRBD1 matching over 8 bases. The V gene end was trimmed by 0 bases and the J gene end by 4 bases; junction bases not matched to a gene: 7. The length of the CDR3 is 15 residues. Germline CDR1 GTSNPN, CDR2 SVGIG (reference sequence). The CDR3 DNA sequence: TGTGCCTGGAGTGTAGTCAGGGGGCTGTCAGAGACCCAGTACTTC. Translation: CAWSVVRGLSETQYF.

This clone was recorded a few times. The chain couples TRBV6-4 to TRBJ2-2; 9 bases are shared with TRBD1. The CDR3 runs to 15 residues. V was pared by 5 bases and J by 6 bases, with 7 bases of the junction left unmatched. Germline V gene data show CDR1 as MRHNA and CDR2 as SNTAGT. The CDR3: CASSPGQGSAGELFF. The CDR3 nucleotides read TGTGCCAGCAGTCCGGGACAGGGATCGGCCGGGGAGCTGTTTTTT.

The chain is built from TRBV28 and TRBJ2-7; TRBD2 aligns across 9 bases. The CDR3 consists of 14 residues. Germline V gene lookup returns CDR1 MDHEN and CDR2 SYDVKM. The V segment lost 6 bases and the J segment 7 bases; nucleotides outside the gene matches: 10. CDR3: CASRLGGGRAEQYF. In nucleotides, the CDR3 is TGTGCCAGCAGACTTGGGGGCGGGAGGGCGGAGCAGTACTTC.

J is TRBJ1-2 and V is TRBV27; D is ambiguous. This CDR3 has 15 residues. The V and J ends lost 2 bases and 2 bases respectively, with 12 bases between them. Germline CDR1 and CDR2: MNHEY and SMNVEV (reference sequence). The CDR3 loop is CASSLTGWANYGYTF. CDR3 nucleotide sequence: TGTGCCAGCAGTTTAACCGGATGGGCCAACTATGGCTACACCTTC.

In DNA, the CDR3 is TGTGCCACCCGACAGGGGCTGAGGGAGACCCAGTACTTC. The encoded protein is CATRQGLRETQYF. The genes are TRBV6-5 and TRBJ2-5; 8 positions agree with TRBD1. Germline CDR1 reads MNHEY; CDR2 reads SVGAGI. V was clipped by 10 bases and J by 5 bases; unmatched bases: 9. The CDR3 loop spans 13 amino acids.

The chain couples TRBV6-6 to TRBJ2-1; perhaps TRBD2 as D (5 bases). The CDR3 runs 14 residues. V was clipped by 6 bases and J by 8 bases, with 17 bases between them. In germline, CDR1 is MNHNY, CDR2 SVGAGI (reference sequence). Written as DNA, the CDR3 is TGTGCCAGCAGCGAGGGTGTAGCGTTCGATGAGCAGTTCTTC. Residues: CASSEGVAFDEQFF.

This chain links TRBV4-3 with TRBJ2-7, with 9 bases matching TRBD1. Germline CDR1 and CDR2: LGHNA and YSLEER. The V segment lost 1 base and the J segment 0 bases; nucleotides outside the gene matches: 1. The CDR3 runs 15 residues. This chain's CDR3 is CASSQGGQGSYEQYF. The CDR3 nucleotides read TGCGCCAGCAGCCAAGGGGGACAGGGCTCCTACGAGCAGTACTTC.

The chain joins TRBV11-2 to TRBJ2-5, with D tentatively TRBD1 (6 bases). Trimming shortened V by 6 bases and J by 2 bases, and 10 bases separated the two germline ends. CDR3 length equals 13 residues. The germline gives CDR1 SGHAT, CDR2 FQNNGV. The CDR3 sequence: CASSRDIQETQYF. In nucleotides, the CDR3 is TGTGCCAGCAGTCGGGACATTCAAGAGACCCAGTACTTC.

V and J are TRBV2 and TRBJ2-6, with 12 bases fitting TRBD1. V dropped 6 bases and J dropped 1; count of bases not matched to a gene: 7. The CDR3 spans 18 residues. Germline CDR1 reads SNHLY; CDR2 reads FYNNEI. The CDR3 nucleotides read TGTGCCAGCAGCGGGACAGGGGGCGCGGGATCTGGGGCCAACGTCCTGACTTTC. Protein: CASSGTGGAGSGANVLTF.

V gene TRBV25-1 combines with J gene TRBJ2-3, with 7 bases aligning to TRBD1. The CDR3 sequence is 14 residues long. CDR1 MGHDK and CDR2 SYGVNS come from the germline V gene. After removal of 3 bases from V and 4 bases from J, the junction contained 4 bases not matched to a gene. This CDR3 reads CASSDPTGADTQYF. DNA for the CDR3: TGTGCCAGCAGTGACCCCACAGGGGCAGATACGCAGTATTTT. Together with reference TRBV25-1 and TRBJ2-3, the CDR3 gives the full variable domain: EADIYQTPRYLVIGTGKKITLECSQTMGHDKMYWYQQDPGMELHLIHYSYGVNSTEKGDLSSESTVSRIRTEHFPLTLESARPSHTSQYLCASSDPTGADTQYFGPGTRLTVL.

The rearrangement joins TRBV6-4 to TRBJ2-1; 8 bases agree with TRBD1. With V trimmed by 3 bases and J by 3 bases, 1 base remained unmatched. CDR1 and CDR2 (germline): MRHNA, SNTAGT. This CDR3 has 14 residues. DNA of the CDR3: TGTGCCAGCAGTGAGGACAGGGACTACAATGAGCAGTTCTTC. Residues: CASSEDRDYNEQFF.

The chain is built from TRBV19 and TRBJ2-7, with TRBD1 matching over 10 bases. Germline CDR1 and CDR2: LNHDA and SQIVND (reference sequence). Trimming at V came to 7 bases and at J to 6 bases, leaving 9 bases not matched to a gene. CDR3 size: 14 residues. CDR3 nucleotide sequence: TGTGCCAGTACCTGGACAGGGGGAAAAGGCGAGCAGTACTTC. It yields the protein CASTWTGGKGEQYF.

This chain links TRBV6-1 with TRBJ2-7, with 7 bases matching TRBD2. CDR3 size: 16 residues. J lost 2 bases, V lost 0 bases, and 7 bases had no gene match. Per germline, CDR1 MNHNS and CDR2 SASEGT. CDR3 residues: CASSEAGGGRTYEQYF. CDR3 DNA: TGTGCCAGCAGTGAAGCGGGGGGGGGTCGGACCTACGAGCAGTACTTC.

The chain has TRBV10-2 and TRBJ1-6, with 7 bases fitting TRBD1. The germline V gene encodes CDR1 WSHSY and CDR2 SAAADI. This CDR3 is 15 amino acids long. After removal of 2 bases from V and 10 bases from J, the junction contained 8 bases not matched to a gene. This CDR3 is CASSEQPTGLSPLHF. The CDR3 nucleotides are TGCGCCAGCAGTGAGCAACCGACAGGGTTGTCACCCCTCCACTTT.

The chain recombines TRBV7-9 with TRBJ1-1, with TRBD1 as a possible D gene (5 bases). Trimming removed 4 bases from V and 7 bases from J, with 10 bases in between. CDR1 and CDR2 (germline): SEHNR, FQNEAQ (reference sequence). This CDR3 has 12 amino acids. The CDR3: CASSSGGFEAFF. The CDR3 DNA sequence: TGTGCCAGCAGCTCCGGGGGGTTTGAAGCTTTCTTT.

J is TRBJ1-2 and V is TRBV7-9; tentative D call: TRBD1 (6 bases). Germline V gives CDR1 SEHNR, CDR2 FQNEAQ (reference sequence). Trimming removed 7 bases at V and 8 bases at J, with 14 bases between. The CDR3 runs to 12 residues. The CDR3: CASTSGEVGYTF. CDR3 DNA: TGTGCCAGCACCTCAGGGGAAGTCGGCTACACCTTC.

The gene calls are TRBV4-3 and TRBJ2-5, with TRBD2 identical over 12 bases. Trimming cost V 0 bases and J 3 bases; bases outside gene matches: 8. The CDR3 is 18 residues long. The V gene's germline CDR1 is LGHNA and CDR2 YSLEER. CDR3 in amino acids: CASSQDLAGGLLEETQYF. The CDR3 DNA reads as TGCGCCAGCAGCCAAGACCTAGCGGGGGGGCTCCTAGAAGAGACCCAGTACTTC.

This clone was observed a few times. The chain carries TRBV6-5 and TRBJ2-7; 7 nucleotides agree with TRBD1. The germline V gene encodes CDR1 MNHEY and CDR2 SVGAGI. The CDR3 is 15 residues long. V was pared by 5 bases and J by 2 bases, with 9 bases of the junction left unmatched. CDR3 amino acids: CASSTSGTAPYEQYF. CDR3 coding DNA: TGTGCCAGCAGTACCTCCGGGACAGCACCCTACGAGCAGTACTTC.

CDR3 amino acids: CASSLTGAGYTF. CDR3 in DNA: TGTGCCAGCAGCTTGACAGGGGCTGGCTACACCTTC. The V call is TRBV7-9, the J call TRBJ1-2, with 8 bases lining up with TRBD1. Per germline, CDR1 SEHNR and CDR2 FQNEAQ (reference sequence). The CDR3 extends over 12 amino acids. J was trimmed by 7 bases and V by 3 bases; bases with no gene match: 1.

The V and J genes are TRBV7-6 and TRBJ1-1; no clear D. CDR1 and CDR2 (germline): SGHVS, FNYEAQ. The CDR3 sequence is 15 residues long. V was cut by 2 bases and J by 1 base, with 11 bases left in between. In DNA, the CDR3 is TGTGCCAGCAGCTTACAACTATCGGGGAACACTGAAGCTTTCTTT. The encoded protein is CASSLQLSGNTEAFF.